The clone carrying this T cell receptor (beta chain) occurred a few times. This sample was taken from a study of T-cell reconstitution after alpha-beta-depleted transplantation in children. The V segment lost 4 bases and the J segment 10 bases; nucleotides outside the gene matches: 15. Germline assignment: CDR1 SGDLS and CDR2 YYNGEE. The CDR3 has 17 residues. The library targeted TCRbeta and was prepared with unique molecular identifiers. TCRdb re-called the PCR reads with MiXCR, one entry per CDR3 protein. The sample records about 540,000 distinct CDR3 sequences, 15% to 20% being singletons. V is TRBV9 and J is TRBJ1-6, with 9 bases aligning to TRBD1. Sequenced here: PBMCs from the stem cell graft donor, sampled from the stem cell graft. The TCR originated in a human donor who donated a stem cell graft to a child with acute lymphoblastic leukemia. In nucleotides, the CDR3 is TGTGCCAGCAGCCCATCGCTGGGACAGGGTAGAAGGTCACCCCTCCACTTT. Protein sequence: CASSPSLGQGRRSPLHF.